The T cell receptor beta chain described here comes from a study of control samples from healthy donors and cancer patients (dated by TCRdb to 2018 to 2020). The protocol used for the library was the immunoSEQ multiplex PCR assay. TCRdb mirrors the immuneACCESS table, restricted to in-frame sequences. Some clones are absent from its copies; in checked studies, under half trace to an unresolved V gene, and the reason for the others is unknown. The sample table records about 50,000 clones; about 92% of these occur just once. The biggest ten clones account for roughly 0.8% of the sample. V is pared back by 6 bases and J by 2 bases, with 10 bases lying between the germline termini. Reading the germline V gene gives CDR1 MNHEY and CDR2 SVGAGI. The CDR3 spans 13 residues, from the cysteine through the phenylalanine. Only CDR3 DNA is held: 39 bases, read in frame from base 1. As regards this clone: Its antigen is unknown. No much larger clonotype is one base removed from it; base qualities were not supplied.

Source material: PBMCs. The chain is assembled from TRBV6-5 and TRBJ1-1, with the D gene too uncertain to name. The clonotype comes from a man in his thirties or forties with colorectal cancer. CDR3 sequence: CASRRGVNTEAFF. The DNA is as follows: TGTGCCAGCAGACGAGGAGTAAACACTGAAGCTTTCTTT.